This is a list of T cell receptor beta chains from one sample in a study of beta chain features in type 1 diabetes. Clones were sequenced by immunoSEQ multiplex PCR, and TCRdb holds only the in-frame ones, with some missing. The table has fewer than 250,000 clones, 11% to 15% seen once. Material for sequencing was naive CD4+ T cells from blood. The receptor source for this set is a woman between 40 and 50 years old in good health. The CDR3 runs from the conserved cysteine through the conserved F or W. The order of the fields is CDR3 protein, CDR3 DNA, D gene, V gene, clone size, J gene. The D gene is left open where the match is weak. Expanded clones are given a class, and other clones once, few, many or no size at all.

cdr3_aa: CASSIVSGGSYNEQFF
cdr3_nt: TGTGCCAGTAGTATTGTTTCCGGAGGCTCCTACAATGAGCAGTTCTTC
d_call: NA
v_call: TRBV19
clone_size: NA
j_call: TRBJ2-1

cdr3_aa: CASKWRGLTYEQYF
cdr3_nt: TGTGCCAGCAAGTGGAGGGGACTTACCTACGAGCAGTACTTC
d_call: NA
v_call: TRBV2
clone_size: NA
j_call: TRBJ2-7

cdr3_aa: CAISRGLQETQYF
cdr3_nt: TGTGCCATCAGCCGGGGACTCCAAGAGACCCAGTACTTC
d_call: NA
v_call: TRBV10-3
clone_size: NA
j_call: TRBJ2-5

cdr3_aa: CASRPGPLNYGYTF
cdr3_nt: TGTGCCAGCAGGCCAGGGCCACTTAACTATGGCTACACCTTC
d_call: NA
v_call: TRBV7-9
clone_size: few
j_call: TRBJ1-2

cdr3_aa: CASSLNSQRGGIETQYF
cdr3_nt: TGCGCCAGCAGCTTAAACTCACAACGGGGTGGGATAGAGACCCAGTACTTC
d_call: NA
v_call: TRBV5-1
clone_size: few
j_call: TRBJ2-5

cdr3_aa: CASSVGTERSETQYF
cdr3_nt: TGTGCCAGCAGCGTCGGGACTGAACGATCGGAGACCCAGTACTTC
d_call: NA
v_call: TRBV9
clone_size: NA
j_call: TRBJ2-5

cdr3_aa: CASSTGPRGEAQYF
cdr3_nt: TGTGCCAGCTCAACCGGTCCGCGAGGAGAGGCCCAGTACTTC
d_call: NA
v_call: TRBV18
clone_size: NA
j_call: TRBJ2-5

cdr3_aa: CASRRAGGTDTQYF
cdr3_nt: TGTGCCAGCAGGCGAGCGGGGGGCACAGATACGCAGTATTTT
d_call: TRBD2
v_call: TRBV6-5
clone_size: NA
j_call: TRBJ2-3

cdr3_aa: CASSEVTGDQPQHF
cdr3_nt: TGTGCCAGCAGTGAAGTGACAGGGGATCAGCCCCAGCATTTT
d_call: TRBD1
v_call: TRBV2
clone_size: NA
j_call: TRBJ1-5

cdr3_aa: CASSPWDRGDGYTF
cdr3_nt: TGCGCCAGCAGCCCATGGGACAGGGGAGATGGCTACACCTTC
d_call: TRBD1
v_call: TRBV5-1
clone_size: NA
j_call: TRBJ1-2

cdr3_aa: CASSLSSGSYEQYF
cdr3_nt: TGTGCCAGCAGCTTGTCTAGCGGCTCCTACGAGCAGTACTTC
d_call: TRBD2
v_call: TRBV7-2
clone_size: NA
j_call: TRBJ2-7

cdr3_aa: CASSQDPGTGSSPLHF
cdr3_nt: TGCGCCAGCAGCCAAGACCCCGGGACAGGGTCCTCACCCCTCCACTTT
d_call: TRBD1
v_call: TRBV4-3
clone_size: few
j_call: TRBJ1-6

cdr3_aa: CASTGSNTGELFF
cdr3_nt: TGTGCCAGTACAGGTTCGAACACCGGGGAGCTGTTTTTT
d_call: NA
v_call: TRBV5-4
clone_size: few
j_call: TRBJ2-2

cdr3_aa: CASSVDISATNEKLFF
cdr3_nt: TGTGCCAGCAGCGTCGACATCTCTGCAACTAATGAAAAACTGTTTTTT
d_call: NA
v_call: TRBV9
clone_size: NA
j_call: TRBJ1-4

cdr3_aa: CASSLMVSGGTDTQYF
cdr3_nt: TGCGCCAGCAGCTTGATGGTTAGCGGGGGCACAGATACGCAGTATTTT
d_call: TRBD2
v_call: TRBV5-1
clone_size: NA
j_call: TRBJ2-3

cdr3_aa: CAVLLAGGVTGELFF
cdr3_nt: TGTGCCGTATTACTAGCGGGGGGCGTCACCGGGGAGCTGTTTTTT
d_call: TRBD2
v_call: TRBV10-3
clone_size: NA
j_call: TRBJ2-2

cdr3_aa: CASSLQGQEAFF
cdr3_nt: TGCGCCAGCAGCCTTCAGGGACAGGAAGCTTTCTTT
d_call: TRBD1
v_call: TRBV5-1
clone_size: few
j_call: TRBJ1-1

cdr3_aa: CASTPRGSGRDTQYF
cdr3_nt: TGTGCCAGTACCCCCCGGGGTAGCGGTAGAGATACGCAGTATTTT
d_call: NA
v_call: TRBV19
clone_size: few
j_call: TRBJ2-3

cdr3_aa: CASSLGAATGDEQFF
cdr3_nt: TGCGCCAGCAGCTTGGGGGCAGCGACAGGGGATGAGCAGTTCTTC
d_call: TRBD1
v_call: TRBV5-1
clone_size: few
j_call: TRBJ2-1

cdr3_aa: CASSLVRGVHTEAFF
cdr3_nt: TGTGCCAGCAGCTTAGTACGGGGGGTCCACACTGAAGCTTTCTTT
d_call: NA
v_call: TRBV11-3
clone_size: NA
j_call: TRBJ1-1

cdr3_aa: CASSPRDRGRAQPQHF
cdr3_nt: TGTGCCAGCAGTCCCAGGGACAGGGGGCGAGCCCAGCCCCAGCATTTT
d_call: TRBD1
v_call: TRBV27
clone_size: few
j_call: TRBJ1-5

cdr3_aa: CASSLLPTLRAETDTQYF
cdr3_nt: TGCGCCAGCAGCTTGTTGCCCACACTGCGGGCAGAGACAGATACGCAGTATTTT
d_call: NA
v_call: TRBV5-1
clone_size: few
j_call: TRBJ2-3

cdr3_aa: CASSLAGETQYF
cdr3_nt: TGTGCCAGCAGCTTGGCGGGAGAGACCCAGTACTTC
d_call: NA
v_call: TRBV7-9
clone_size: few
j_call: TRBJ2-5

cdr3_aa: CASSIQPGGSGYTF
cdr3_nt: TGTGCCAGTAGTATCCAACCAGGGGGATCTGGCTACACCTTC
d_call: TRBD1
v_call: TRBV19
clone_size: NA
j_call: TRBJ1-2

cdr3_aa: CASSPDTGNYGYTF
cdr3_nt: TGTGCCAGCAGCCCTGATACAGGGAACTATGGCTACACCTTC
d_call: NA
v_call: TRBV7-9
clone_size: NA
j_call: TRBJ1-2

cdr3_aa: CASSLDRGFYGYTF
cdr3_nt: TGTGCCAGCAGCTTGGACAGGGGATTCTATGGCTACACCTTC
d_call: TRBD1
v_call: TRBV7-9
clone_size: NA
j_call: TRBJ1-2

cdr3_aa: CASSLEGAGRAEAFF
cdr3_nt: TGTGCCAGCAGCTTGGAGGGGGCAGGTCGCGCTGAAGCTTTCTTT
d_call: TRBD1
v_call: TRBV7-6
clone_size: NA
j_call: TRBJ1-1

cdr3_aa: CASSFHPPNSGYTF
cdr3_nt: TGTGCCAGCAGTTTCCACCCCCCGAACTCGGGCTACACCTTC
d_call: NA
v_call: TRBV27
clone_size: NA
j_call: TRBJ1-2

cdr3_aa: CASSDPGGATEAFF
cdr3_nt: TGTGCCAGCAGTGACCCCGGGGGTGCCACTGAAGCTTTCTTT
d_call: NA
v_call: TRBV2
clone_size: few
j_call: TRBJ1-1

cdr3_aa: CASSYFEPTAAYEQYF
cdr3_nt: TGTGCCAGCAGTTACTTCGAGCCGACTGCCGCCTACGAGCAGTACTTC
d_call: NA
v_call: TRBV6-5
clone_size: few
j_call: TRBJ2-7

cdr3_aa: CASSVGGSGGSDTQYF
cdr3_nt: TGTGCCAGCAGCGTAGGGGGTAGCGGGGGGTCAGATACGCAGTATTTT
d_call: TRBD2
v_call: TRBV9
clone_size: NA
j_call: TRBJ2-3

cdr3_aa: CASSLGRGKTYEQYF
cdr3_nt: TGTGCCAGCAGCTTAGGGCGGGGGAAAACCTACGAGCAGTACTTC
d_call: TRBD2
v_call: TRBV7-2
clone_size: NA
j_call: TRBJ2-7

cdr3_aa: CASSASRRGRSTDTQYF
cdr3_nt: TGTGCCAGCAGCGCCTCCAGGCGGGGGCGCAGCACAGATACGCAGTATTTT
d_call: NA
v_call: TRBV7-2
clone_size: NA
j_call: TRBJ2-3

cdr3_aa: CASSIPPHSEQFF
cdr3_nt: TGTGCCAGCAGCATTCCCCCTCATAGTGAGCAGTTCTTC
d_call: NA
v_call: TRBV7-2
clone_size: NA
j_call: TRBJ2-1

cdr3_aa: CSVEDPGGAPGELFF
cdr3_nt: TGCAGCGTTGAAGATCCCGGGGGGGCCCCCGGGGAGCTGTTTTTT
d_call: TRBD2
v_call: TRBV29-1
clone_size: few
j_call: TRBJ2-2

cdr3_aa: CATSRVRNRGAYTF
cdr3_nt: TGTGCCACCAGCAGAGTAAGAAACAGGGGGGCCTACACCTTC
d_call: TRBD1
v_call: TRBV15
clone_size: NA
j_call: TRBJ1-2

cdr3_aa: CASSRWAGTFRDTQYF
cdr3_nt: TGCGCCAGCAGCCGGTGGGCAGGGACTTTCAGGGATACGCAGTATTTT
d_call: NA
v_call: TRBV5-1
clone_size: NA
j_call: TRBJ2-3

cdr3_aa: CASSGDRGRPTDTQYF
cdr3_nt: TGTGCCAGCAGTGGAGACAGGGGGAGGCCCACAGATACGCAGTATTTT
d_call: TRBD1
v_call: TRBV6-6
clone_size: NA
j_call: TRBJ2-3

cdr3_aa: CASSLGLAGSYEQYF
cdr3_nt: TGTGCCAGCAGCTTAGGGCTAGCGGGGTCTTACGAGCAGTACTTC
d_call: TRBD2
v_call: TRBV7-8
clone_size: NA
j_call: TRBJ2-7

cdr3_aa: CASSDQPRVVETQYF
cdr3_nt: TGTGCCAGCAGTGACCAACCGCGGGTCGTAGAGACCCAGTACTTC
d_call: NA
v_call: TRBV6-1
clone_size: few
j_call: TRBJ2-5

cdr3_aa: CATSDRAPYEQYF
cdr3_nt: TGTGCCACCTCAGACAGGGCACCCTACGAGCAGTACTTC
d_call: TRBD1
v_call: TRBV19
clone_size: NA
j_call: TRBJ2-7

cdr3_aa: CASKDSNYGYTF
cdr3_nt: TGTGCCAGTAAGGACAGTAACTATGGCTACACCTTC
d_call: NA
v_call: TRBV28
clone_size: few
j_call: TRBJ1-2

cdr3_aa: CASSVISGGAYEQYF
cdr3_nt: TGTGCCAGCAGCGTTATTAGCGGGGGGGCCTACGAGCAGTACTTC
d_call: TRBD2
v_call: TRBV9
clone_size: NA
j_call: TRBJ2-7

cdr3_aa: CASTGSGANTGELFF
cdr3_nt: TGTGCCAGTACCGGCTCGGGAGCCAACACCGGGGAGCTGTTTTTT
d_call: NA
v_call: TRBV19
clone_size: few
j_call: TRBJ2-2

cdr3_aa: CASSATGLRTDTQYF
cdr3_nt: TGTGCCAGCAGCGCCACGGGACTACGCACAGATACGCAGTATTTT
d_call: TRBD2
v_call: TRBV9
clone_size: NA
j_call: TRBJ2-3

cdr3_aa: CASSTTGIRDTQYF
cdr3_nt: TGTGCCAGTAGTACCACAGGGATCAGAGATACGCAGTATTTT
d_call: NA
v_call: TRBV19
clone_size: NA
j_call: TRBJ2-3

cdr3_aa: CASSPGDRDGYGYTF
cdr3_nt: TGCGCCAGCAGCCCCGGGGACAGGGATGGCTATGGCTACACCTTC
d_call: TRBD1
v_call: TRBV4-1
clone_size: few
j_call: TRBJ1-2

cdr3_aa: CASSYGGNQPQHF
cdr3_nt: TGTGCCAGCAGTTACGGAGGCAATCAGCCCCAGCATTTT
d_call: NA
v_call: TRBV6-5
clone_size: few
j_call: TRBJ1-5

cdr3_aa: CSGARTDTQYF
cdr3_nt: TGCAGTGGGGCCCGCACAGATACGCAGTATTTT
d_call: NA
v_call: TRBV20-1
clone_size: few
j_call: TRBJ2-3

cdr3_aa: CASSTIQSSYNEQFF
cdr3_nt: TGTGCCAGCAGCACCATACAGAGCTCCTACAATGAGCAGTTCTTC
d_call: NA
v_call: TRBV11-2
clone_size: few
j_call: TRBJ2-1

cdr3_aa: CASSRQMNTEAFF
cdr3_nt: TGTGCCAGCAGCCGACAGATGAACACTGAAGCTTTCTTT
d_call: NA
v_call: TRBV7-2
clone_size: few
j_call: TRBJ1-1

cdr3_aa: CASSSGTGSTEQFF
cdr3_nt: TGTGCCAGCTCCTCCGGGACTGGATCAACTGAGCAGTTCTTC
d_call: NA
v_call: TRBV18
clone_size: many
j_call: TRBJ2-1

cdr3_aa: CASSLGGLTEAFF
cdr3_nt: TGCGCCAGCAGCTTGGGGGGACTCACTGAAGCTTTCTTT
d_call: NA
v_call: TRBV5-1
clone_size: NA
j_call: TRBJ1-1

cdr3_aa: CASSYSNWDLWRVPFF
cdr3_nt: TGTGCCAGCAGTTACTCGAATTGGGACCTCTGGAGGGTGCCGTTCTTC
d_call: NA
v_call: TRBV6-5
clone_size: NA
j_call: TRBJ2-1